This is a list of T cell receptor beta chains from one sample in a study of identifying expanded T cells in peripheral blood. The repertoire was sequenced with immunoSEQ multiplex PCR; TCRdb's copy has only in-frame clones and lacks some. The sample records 95,000 to 100,000 clones, around 85% being singletons. Sequenced material: blood. Source of these receptors: a person aged 18 to 69 in good health. The CDR3 runs from the conserved cysteine through the conserved F or W. D genes are given only for firm matches. A clone size is listed for some rows: how often the clone was seen (once, few, many), or a class if it is expanded.

abundance: .; d_gene: .; len: 14; v_gene: TRBV4-1; j_gene: TRBJ1-5; CDR3nt: TGCGCCAGCAGCCAAGATCTCTCCAAGGGACCCCAGCATTTT; CDR3aa: CASSQDLSKGPQHF
abundance: .; d_gene: TRBD2; len: 15; v_gene: TRBV10-3; j_gene: TRBJ2-5; CDR3nt: TGTGCCATCAGAAAACCTAGCGGGGTAGGTGAGACCCAGTACTTC; CDR3aa: CAIRKPSGVGETQYF
abundance: .; d_gene: .; len: 18; v_gene: TRBV7-2; j_gene: TRBJ1-6; CDR3nt: TGTGCCAGCAGCTTTCTGTGGGGGGCGCATCGTGAGAGTTCACCCCTCCACTTT; CDR3aa: CASSFLWGAHRESSPLHF
abundance: .; d_gene: .; len: 13; v_gene: TRBV10-2; j_gene: TRBJ2-7; CDR3nt: TGCGCCAGCCGCTGGGGCGGCTCCTACGAGCAGTACTTC; CDR3aa: CASRWGGSYEQYF
abundance: .; d_gene: TRBD1; len: 15; v_gene: TRBV5-4; j_gene: TRBJ2-5; CDR3nt: TGTGCCAGCAGCTATCGGACAGGGGGTCAAGAGACCCAGTACTTC; CDR3aa: CASSYRTGGQETQYF
abundance: .; d_gene: TRBD2; len: 16; v_gene: TRBV13; j_gene: TRBJ2-3; CDR3nt: TGTGCCAGCAGCTTCGGGACTAGCGGGGGGGTAGATACGCAGTATTTT; CDR3aa: CASSFGTSGGVDTQYF
abundance: .; d_gene: TRBD2; len: 18; v_gene: TRBV7-2; j_gene: TRBJ2-5; CDR3nt: TGTGCCAGCAGCTTAAAACTAGCGGGGGGGCCATTAATAGAGACCCAGTACTTC; CDR3aa: CASSLKLAGGPLIETQYF
abundance: .; d_gene: TRBD1; len: 14; v_gene: TRBV18; j_gene: TRBJ2-7; CDR3nt: TGTGCCAGCTCACCGCAGGGGGTGTCCTACGAGCAGTACTTC; CDR3aa: CASSPQGVSYEQYF
abundance: .; d_gene: .; len: 12; v_gene: TRBV6-5; j_gene: TRBJ1-1; CDR3nt: TGTGCCAGCAGTTTTCCTCTCGCTGAAGCTTTCTTT; CDR3aa: CASSFPLAEAFF
abundance: once; d_gene: TRBD2; len: 19; v_gene: TRBV2; j_gene: TRBJ2-4; CDR3nt: TGTGCCAGCAGTGGAGATTATTACGGGGGGGCGGGAGACAAAAACATTCAGTACTTC; CDR3aa: CASSGDYYGGAGDKNIQYF
abundance: once; d_gene: .; len: 17; v_gene: TRBV28; j_gene: TRBJ1-2; CDR3nt: TGTGCCAGCAGTTTCGAATACGAGGGGCCTACTAACTATGGCTACACCTTC; CDR3aa: CASSFEYEGPTNYGYTF
abundance: once; d_gene: TRBD1; len: 16; v_gene: TRBV19; j_gene: TRBJ2-5; CDR3nt: TGTGCCAGTAGTTTCGGGACAGGGGGCTTGGGGGAGACCCAGTACTTC; CDR3aa: CASSFGTGGLGETQYF
abundance: .; d_gene: .; len: 16; v_gene: TRBV4-2; j_gene: TRBJ1-2; CDR3nt: TGTGCCAGCAGCCCTGACCTGGGGGGCTCTTTCTATGGCTACACCTTC; CDR3aa: CASSPDLGGSFYGYTF
abundance: .; d_gene: .; len: 15; v_gene: TRBV12-5; j_gene: TRBJ1-2; CDR3nt: TGTGCTAGTGGAAGAGAAGTATTAAGAGGCTATGGCTACACCTTC; CDR3aa: CASGREVLRGYGYTF
abundance: .; d_gene: TRBD2; len: 15; v_gene: TRBV4-3; j_gene: TRBJ2-1; CDR3nt: TGCGCCAGCAGCCAAGTTTACGGGGGGGCCGATGAGCAGTTCTTC; CDR3aa: CASSQVYGGADEQFF
abundance: .; d_gene: .; len: 14; v_gene: TRBV2; j_gene: TRBJ2-7; CDR3nt: TGTGCCAGCAGTGAAGGGCGGGCTTCCTACGAGCAGTACTTC; CDR3aa: CASSEGRASYEQYF
abundance: .; d_gene: TRBD2; len: 16; v_gene: TRBV18; j_gene: TRBJ2-1; CDR3nt: TGTGCCAGCTCACCTCGGACTAGCGGGGGGGCAAATGAGCAGTTCTTC; CDR3aa: CASSPRTSGGANEQFF
abundance: .; d_gene: TRBD2; len: 15; v_gene: TRBV28; j_gene: TRBJ2-5; CDR3nt: TGTGCCAGCAATCTTAGCGGGGGGGCCCTAGGGACCCAGTACTTC; CDR3aa: CASNLSGGALGTQYF
abundance: .; d_gene: .; len: 16; v_gene: TRBV5-1; j_gene: TRBJ2-2; CDR3nt: TGCGCCAGCAGCTTGGGCCCGGGACTCTCTAACGGGGAGCTGTTTTTT; CDR3aa: CASSLGPGLSNGELFF
abundance: .; d_gene: .; len: 14; v_gene: TRBV6-6; j_gene: TRBJ2-5; CDR3nt: TGTGCCAGCAGTGTAAACGGGCAGCAAGAGACCCAGTACTTC; CDR3aa: CASSVNGQQETQYF
abundance: once; d_gene: .; len: 14; v_gene: TRBV27; j_gene: TRBJ2-3; CDR3nt: TGTGCCAGCAGTTTAAAGCGGTCCGGGGATACGCAGTATTTT; CDR3aa: CASSLKRSGDTQYF
abundance: .; d_gene: .; len: 18; v_gene: TRBV4-3; j_gene: TRBJ1-2; CDR3nt: TGCGCCAGCAGCCAAGAAAGGGGAGTCAGGGGCACTACCTATGGCTACACCTTC; CDR3aa: CASSQERGVRGTTYGYTF
abundance: .; d_gene: TRBD1; len: 15; v_gene: TRBV4-3; j_gene: TRBJ2-5; CDR3nt: TGCGCCAGCAGCCAAGACGCGACAGGGCAAGCGACCCAGTACTTC; CDR3aa: CASSQDATGQATQYF
abundance: .; d_gene: .; len: 12; v_gene: TRBV29-1; j_gene: TRBJ2-7; CDR3nt: TGCAGCGTTTCCCTCATCGGCAACGAGCAGTACTTC; CDR3aa: CSVSLIGNEQYF
abundance: .; d_gene: .; len: 13; v_gene: TRBV5-1; j_gene: TRBJ2-5; CDR3nt: TGCGCCAGCAGCTTCGGGGTCCAAGAGACCCAGTACTTC; CDR3aa: CASSFGVQETQYF
abundance: .; d_gene: TRBD2; len: 14; v_gene: TRBV19; j_gene: TRBJ2-7; CDR3nt: TGTGCCAGTAGTATAGGGACTAGCGGCAACGAGCAGTACTTC; CDR3aa: CASSIGTSGNEQYF
abundance: few; d_gene: .; len: 13; v_gene: TRBV19; j_gene: TRBJ1-5; CDR3nt: TGTGCCACTGACGACGACACCAATCAGCCCCAGCATTTT; CDR3aa: CATDDDTNQPQHF
abundance: .; d_gene: TRBD1; len: 15; v_gene: TRBV7-2; j_gene: TRBJ1-1; CDR3nt: TGTGCCAGCAGCCCTTCAGGGACAGCTAACACTGAAGCTTTCTTT; CDR3aa: CASSPSGTANTEAFF
abundance: .; d_gene: .; len: 14; v_gene: TRBV6-1; j_gene: TRBJ2-5; CDR3nt: TGTGCCAGCAGTGAAGACGCTAGCGTAAAGACCCAGTACTTC; CDR3aa: CASSEDASVKTQYF
abundance: .; d_gene: .; len: 14; v_gene: TRBV7-2; j_gene: TRBJ2-7; CDR3nt: TGTGCCAGCAGCTTATCGATGCTCATGGGGGAGCAGTACTTC; CDR3aa: CASSLSMLMGEQYF
abundance: .; d_gene: TRBD1; len: 15; v_gene: TRBV18; j_gene: TRBJ1-2; CDR3nt: TGTGCCAGCTCTCCCCAGGCAGGGGGTGCGGAAGGCTACACCTTC; CDR3aa: CASSPQAGGAEGYTF
abundance: .; d_gene: .; len: 14; v_gene: TRBV27; j_gene: TRBJ2-3; CDR3nt: TGTGCCAGCAGTTTTTCCTACCCCACAGATACGCAGTATTTT; CDR3aa: CASSFSYPTDTQYF
abundance: .; d_gene: .; len: 12; v_gene: TRBV11-2; j_gene: TRBJ2-3; CDR3nt: TGTGCCAGCAGCTTTTCCGAAGATACGCAGTATTTT; CDR3aa: CASSFSEDTQYF
abundance: .; d_gene: TRBD2; len: 14; v_gene: TRBV11-2; j_gene: TRBJ2-1; CDR3nt: TGTGCCAGCAGCGTAGCGGGGGTAATGAATGAGCAGTTCTTC; CDR3aa: CASSVAGVMNEQFF
abundance: .; d_gene: .; len: 15; v_gene: TRBV4-2; j_gene: TRBJ1-3; CDR3nt: TGTGCCAGCAGCCAAGATGGGGGAACAGGAAACACCATATATTTT; CDR3aa: CASSQDGGTGNTIYF
abundance: .; d_gene: TRBD1; len: 13; v_gene: TRBV29-1; j_gene: TRBJ2-5; CDR3nt: TGCAGCGTGGGGACAGGCTGGGCAGAGACCCAGTACTTC; CDR3aa: CSVGTGWAETQYF
abundance: .; d_gene: .; len: 20; v_gene: TRBV13; j_gene: TRBJ2-7; CDR3nt: TGTGCCAGCAGCCTAAGGACCGGGGCAGGTGGAGCTCAACGGAACTACGAGCAGTACTTC; CDR3aa: CASSLRTGAGGAQRNYEQYF
abundance: .; d_gene: .; len: 15; v_gene: TRBV7-2; j_gene: TRBJ2-7; CDR3nt: TGTGCCAGCAGCTGGAACACGGGACTTAGATTCGAGCAGTACTTC; CDR3aa: CASSWNTGLRFEQYF
abundance: .; d_gene: .; len: 14; v_gene: TRBV7-2; j_gene: TRBJ2-7; CDR3nt: TGTGCCAGCAGCTTAGGCGGTAGGACCTACGAGCAGTACTTC; CDR3aa: CASSLGGRTYEQYF
abundance: .; d_gene: .; len: 13; v_gene: TRBV7-7; j_gene: TRBJ1-6; CDR3nt: TGTGCCACTCCGGCCTCCCGGCATTCACCCCTCCACTTT; CDR3aa: CATPASRHSPLHF
abundance: .; d_gene: .; len: 13; v_gene: TRBV5-4; j_gene: TRBJ2-5; CDR3nt: TGTGCCAGCAGCACGGGGGTCAGGGAGACCCAGTACTTC; CDR3aa: CASSTGVRETQYF
abundance: .; d_gene: .; len: 13; v_gene: TRBV6-4; j_gene: TRBJ2-2; CDR3nt: TGTGCCAGCAGTGACAGATACACCGGGGAGCTGTTTTTT; CDR3aa: CASSDRYTGELFF
abundance: once; d_gene: .; len: 12; v_gene: TRBV11-2; j_gene: TRBJ2-1; CDR3nt: TGTGCCAGCAGCTTACGTCTCTATGAGCAGTTCTTC; CDR3aa: CASSLRLYEQFF
abundance: .; d_gene: .; len: 15; v_gene: TRBV4-3; j_gene: TRBJ2-3; CDR3nt: TGCGCCAGCAGCCAAACAATACAGGGTGGGGATACGCAGTATTTT; CDR3aa: CASSQTIQGGDTQYF
abundance: .; d_gene: TRBD1; len: 15; v_gene: TRBV7-2; j_gene: TRBJ1-2; CDR3nt: TGTGCCAGCAGCTTAATCTGGGACAGGGGGGAAGGCTACACCTTC; CDR3aa: CASSLIWDRGEGYTF
abundance: .; d_gene: TRBD1; len: 13; v_gene: TRBV7-7; j_gene: TRBJ1-5; CDR3nt: TGTGCCAGCAGCTATCGACAGGGACAGCCCCAGCATTTT; CDR3aa: CASSYRQGQPQHF
abundance: .; d_gene: .; len: 15; v_gene: TRBV5-1; j_gene: TRBJ1-2; CDR3nt: TGCGCCAGCAGCCTGGACCCCCAAACTATCTATGGCTACACCTTC; CDR3aa: CASSLDPQTIYGYTF
abundance: .; d_gene: TRBD1; len: 15; v_gene: TRBV6-1; j_gene: TRBJ1-4; CDR3nt: TGTGCCAGCAGTGGTCGACAGGGAGGCGATGAAAAACTGTTTTTT; CDR3aa: CASSGRQGGDEKLFF
abundance: .; d_gene: .; len: 17; v_gene: TRBV7-8; j_gene: TRBJ1-5; CDR3nt: TGTGCCAGCAGCTTTCCCAGGGAGGCGGATAGCAATCAGCCCCAGCATTTT; CDR3aa: CASSFPREADSNQPQHF
abundance: once; d_gene: .; len: 14; v_gene: TRBV2; j_gene: TRBJ1-5; CDR3nt: TGTGCCAGCAGTCAGACTAGTAGCAATCAGCCCCAGCATTTT; CDR3aa: CASSQTSSNQPQHF
abundance: .; d_gene: .; len: 15; v_gene: TRBV5-1; j_gene: TRBJ2-1; CDR3nt: TGCGCCAGCAAACGCCAGGGATCGGGCTACAATGAGCAGTTCTTC; CDR3aa: CASKRQGSGYNEQFF
abundance: .; d_gene: .; len: 11; v_gene: TRBV18; j_gene: TRBJ2-1; CDR3nt: TGTGCCAGCTCATCGGACAATGAGCAGTTCTTC; CDR3aa: CASSSDNEQFF